This is a list of T cell receptor beta chains from one sample in a study of cytomegalovirus exposure and HLA in healthy donors. Measured with immunoSEQ multiplex PCR; TCRdb has only the in-frame clones, and not every one. The data hold a few hundred thousand clones, with 85% to 95% observed a single time. Material for sequencing was PBMCs. These receptor sequences come from a girl aged 2 to 9 in good health and CMV-seronegative. Both conserved end residues are part of each CDR3. The order of the fields is J gene, V gene, clone size, D gene, CDR3 protein, CDR3 DNA. A D gene is named only where the DNA matches it firmly. Expanded clones are given a class, and other clones once, few, many or no size at all.

TRBJ2-5 | TRBV7-8 | NA | TRBD2 | CASSLVLAGSETQYF | TGTGCCAGCAGCTTAGTACTAGCGGGCTCGGAGACCCAGTACTTC
TRBJ1-1 | TRBV27 | NA | TRBD1 | CASSVDRGPGTEAFF | TGTGCCAGCAGCGTAGACAGGGGGCCGGGTACTGAAGCTTTCTTT
TRBJ1-5 | TRBV19 | once | TRBD1 | CASSPGQGSPYSNQPQHF | TGTGCCAGTAGTCCGGGACAGGGGTCGCCTTATAGCAATCAGCCCCAGCATTTT
TRBJ1-6 | TRBV28 | NA | TRBD1 | CASSLGGQGFGSPLHF | TGTGCCAGCAGCCTAGGGGGACAGGGGTTTGGTTCACCCCTCCACTTT
TRBJ2-3 | TRBV5-3 | NA | TRBD2 | CARSTSAGGDTDTQYF | TGTGCCAGAAGCACGTCGGCGGGAGGAGACACAGATACGCAGTATTTT
TRBJ2-3 | TRBV30 | NA | TRBD1 | CAWSVFDRGLDTQYF | TGTGCCTGGAGTGTATTTGACAGGGGGCTAGATACGCAGTATTTT
TRBJ1-4 | TRBV19 | NA | TRBD1 | CASTGGSNEKLFF | TGTGCCAGCACAGGGGGCTCTAATGAAAAACTGTTTTTT
TRBJ1-3 | TRBV2 | NA | NA | CASRGGRSSGNTIYF | TGTGCCAGCAGGGGTGGGAGGAGCTCTGGAAACACCATATATTTT
TRBJ1-2 | TRBV7-9 | NA | NA | CASSLDTGFDYGYTF | TGTGCCAGCAGCTTAGATACAGGTTTTGACTATGGCTACACCTTC
TRBJ1-2 | TRBV30 | NA | TRBD1 | CAWGWAGGNYGYTF | TGTGCCTGGGGATGGGCAGGGGGGAACTATGGCTACACCTTC
TRBJ1-1 | TRBV6-5 | NA | NA | CASSYSRQANTEAFF | TGTGCCAGCAGTTACTCGAGACAGGCGAACACTGAAGCTTTCTTT
TRBJ2-5 | TRBV7-9 | NA | NA | CASSSRVKQETQYF | TGTGCCAGCAGCTCCCGGGTCAAACAAGAGACCCAGTACTTC
TRBJ2-5 | TRBV28 | NA | TRBD2 | CASISPGLGETQYF | TGTGCCAGCATCTCCCCGGGACTAGGAGAGACCCAGTACTTC
TRBJ2-1 | TRBV21-1 | NA | NA | CASSNSAGAVCVNEQFF | TGTGCCAGCAGCAATTCCGCAGGGGCGGTTTGTGTTAATGAGCAGTTCTTC
TRBJ2-7 | TRBV7-9 | NA | NA | CASSLSTGLTYEQYF | TGTGCCAGCAGCTTAAGCACAGGGCTTACCTACGAGCAGTACTTC
TRBJ1-5 | TRBV18 | NA | TRBD1 | CASSPPGQQNQPQHF | TGTGCCAGCTCACCACCGGGACAGCAGAATCAGCCCCAGCATTTT
TRBJ2-3 | TRBV18 | NA | NA | CASSPNTDTQYF | TGTGCCAGCTCACCTAACACAGATACGCAGTATTTT
TRBJ1-6 | TRBV6-6 | NA | NA | CASSYSKGVPSPLHF | TGTGCCAGCAGTTACTCGAAAGGGGTCCCCTCACCCCTCCACTTT
TRBJ1-1 | TRBV30 | NA | NA | CAWSLGGRTEAFF | TGTGCCTGGAGCTTGGGGGGTCGGACTGAAGCTTTCTTT
TRBJ2-3 | TRBV7-6 | NA | TRBD2 | CASSSTSGGPTDTQYF | TGTGCCAGCAGCTCGACTAGCGGGGGCCCCACAGATACGCAGTATTTT
TRBJ1-1 | TRBV18 | NA | NA | CASSPLRAPMNTEAFF | TGTGCCAGCTCACCACTCAGGGCACCAATGAACACTGAAGCTTTCTTT
TRBJ1-6 | TRBV7-9 | NA | NA | CASSPGTSNSPLHF | TGTGCCAGCAGCCCAGGGACTTCTAATTCACCCCTCCACTTT
TRBJ2-7 | TRBV5-1 | once | TRBD1 | CASSGDRRGYEQYF | TGCGCCAGCAGCGGGGACAGGCGGGGCTACGAGCAGTACTTC
TRBJ2-1 | TRBV9 | NA | TRBD2 | CASSVGGTSLDEQFF | TGTGCCAGCAGCGTAGGTGGGACTAGCTTGGATGAGCAGTTCTTC
TRBJ2-1 | TRBV19 | NA | TRBD2 | CASKGSGSSYNEQFF | TGTGCCAGTAAGGGAAGCGGGAGCTCCTACAATGAGCAGTTCTTC
TRBJ1-1 | TRBV28 | NA | NA | CASDTGNTEAFF | TGTGCCAGCGATACGGGGAACACTGAAGCTTTCTTT
TRBJ2-1 | TRBV5-6 | NA | NA | CASSLAAPGEQFF | TGTGCCAGCAGCTTGGCGGCTCCGGGGGAGCAGTTCTTC
TRBJ2-1 | TRBV5-4 | few | NA | CASSSLGGGSLDEQFF | TGTGCCAGCAGCTCACTGGGGGGAGGAAGTCTGGATGAGCAGTTCTTC
TRBJ2-1 | TRBV19 | NA | TRBD2 | CASSPLAGHGDEQFF | TGTGCCAGTAGCCCTCTAGCGGGGCATGGGGATGAGCAGTTCTTC
TRBJ1-4 | TRBV6-6 | NA | TRBD1 | CASSSGQGAVHEKLFF | TGTGCCAGCAGTTCGGGACAGGGGGCGGTGCATGAAAAACTGTTTTTT
TRBJ1-1 | TRBV6-5 | NA | TRBD1 | CASSDLGTGGAFF | TGTGCCAGCAGTGATTTGGGGACAGGGGGAGCTTTCTTT
TRBJ2-1 | TRBV7-8 | NA | TRBD1 | CASSFPPGGGSSYNEQFF | TGTGCCAGCAGCTTTCCCCCAGGGGGCGGCAGCTCCTACAATGAGCAGTTCTTC